What follows is one T cell receptor (beta chain) and its context. The data stem from a study of blood T cell repertoires in COVID-19. Across the study: Sources were T cells, B-cell-depleted T cells, or PBMCs; the material itself was cDNA or gDNA.

This table comes from immunoSEQ multiplex PCR, and its TCRdb copy is limited to in-frame clones, with some not included. The sample lists about 64,000 clones; around 85% were seen once. Sequencing used peripheral blood. The receptor was isolated from a man in his forties or fifties with acute or convalescent COVID-19.

CDR3 in DNA: TGTGCCACCATGACCTGGGCCGAGAAAAAACTGTTTTTT. It encodes CATMTWAEKKLFF. V usage is TRBV12-3 or TRBV12-4 and J usage is TRBJ1-4; D uncertain. This CDR3 region has 13 residues. V lost 10 bases, J lost 9 bases, and 18 bases lay in between.